This T cell receptor (beta chain) was sequenced for a study of cytomegalovirus exposure and HLA in healthy donors (dated by TCRdb to 2016 to 2017). For the study in its entirety: An earlier analysis of approximately 640 of the donors reported 250 to 300 Gb of sequence data and roughly 110 million unique TCR beta sequences from 190 million or so T cells. The number of donors typed differed by locus, with about 629-640 for A, B, C, DRB1 and DQB1, roughly 550 for DQA1, nearly 610 for DPA1, and around 430 for DPB1. To decide whether each TCR beta V gene segment behaved as functional or pseudogenic, an earlier analysis of nearly 600 of the donors relied on high-throughput TCR beta sequencing. Donor age, sex, ethnicity and CMV serostatus were collected together with the repertoire data. On average, 235,054 unique TCR beta nucleotide sequences were sequenced per donor among a few hundred genotyped donors of the cohort, with roughly 20% of those sequences being non-productive. The later analysis used no new phenotypic data to find candidate immune exposures, relying instead on TCR beta sequences and their occurrence across donors. In addition to the first cohort of 666 subjects, a separate validation cohort of 130 or so different subjects was used. In a later genetic analysis, genome-wide SNP genotypes for about 55% of the roughly 700 donors were used, and that subset was treated as a discovery cohort. Because of strong linkage in the cohort, roughly five DR-DQ haplotypes were treated as single units for association and clustering. All discovery cohort repertoires had been generated on a single sequencing platform. The aim of the study was to test whether cataloging public T cell receptors could identify signatures of past pathogen exposure. Using immunosequencing, the study profiled T cell repertoires from 500 to 800 subjects and related those repertoires to cytomegalovirus serostatus. Of the roughly 410 genotyped donors, less than 85% were placed in the genetic ancestry cluster associated with self-reported Caucasian donors. A later analysis re-analyzed previously published TCR beta repertoires from about 730 donors and added high-resolution HLA genotyping to study TCR occurrence patterns. High-throughput TCR immunosequencing, statistical association of individual TCRs with disease status, and machine learning were combined to predict cytomegalovirus infection status. An early release that covered about 600 HLA-typed donors contained approximately 290 gigabases of sequencing data and some 87 million unique TCR sequences. HLA typing included class I and class II loci at four-digit resolution.

As concerns this clone: There is no known antigen for this receptor. No much larger clone exists at a distance of one base, and base qualities are not known.

Findings and caveats that apply to the study as a whole: Because counts were too low, seventeen rarely observed V segments, including chromosome 9 orphons, were excluded from the earlier analysis of around 640 of the donors. In an earlier analysis of about 600 of the donors, most TCR beta V segments appeared in productive rearrangements about 87% or about 30% of the time, broadly matching IMGT annotations. A group of highly shared sequence variants was considered likely to be a technical artifact of the sequencing pipeline. A later genetic analysis associated a missense DCLRE1C variant with V-gene and J-gene trimming of TCR beta chains, and an independent cohort replicated the association. Because the 87-base-pair reads could not distinguish some IMGT-functional V segments, including TRBV6-2 and TRBV6-3, those segments were excluded. A later analysis reported that several top co-occurrence clusters appeared linked to parvovirus B19, influenza, CMV and Epstein-Barr virus. While some public TCRs were present in many individuals, most TCR sequences turned up only very rarely across donors. Compared with equally common non-associated chains, HLA-associated TCR beta chains in a later analysis were more clonally expanded and had lower generation probabilities. A few of the identified cytomegalovirus-associated TCR beta chains were confirmed in vitro to be specific for cytomegalovirus antigens. In a later analysis, 15,000 to 20,000 TCR beta sequences were associated with specific HLA alleles at a false discovery rate of 0.05. In a later analysis, the rate of TCR association differed among HLA loci, with DRB1 alleles having the most associated TCRs and HLA-C alleles having the fewest. Only TCR beta chains were sequenced in this cohort, and the absence of alpha or paired-chain data limited detectable features. Correlated functional status among segregating V segments might reflect linkage disequilibrium, but an unknown experimental factor could not be ruled out. The authors suggested that the approach could potentially be extended to other disease states and immunological phenotypes. Cytomegalovirus status was reported to be diagnosed by the classifier with high specificity and sensitivity in both the original and validation cohorts. According to a later analysis, most CMV-associated TCR beta chains appeared to be HLA-restricted, and the HLA associations seemed to be driven largely by CMV exposure. When HLA alleles, especially DR and DQ, strongly co-occurred, TCR associations were difficult to assign to individual alleles. In a later genetic analysis, fewer N-insertions in productive TCRs were reported among donors in an Asian-associated ancestry cluster than the roughly 700-donor mean. HLA typing was unavailable for some donors at each locus, so association tests used only the typed subset. Sequencing depth was assumed to be roughly uniform across donors in the presence/absence analyses, though that assumption may not hold. The study listed 164 TCR beta chains as associated with cytomegalovirus. A further reported finding was that TCR beta sequences accurately predicted the HLA-A and HLA-B alleles for most subjects in the first cohort. For the cohort, immune exposure information was limited to CMV serostatus.

Library prep was done by the immunoSEQ multiplex PCR assay. A mixture of 60 forward primers for TCR Vbeta segments and 13 reverse primers for TCR Jbeta segments was used in the multiplex PCR. A multiplex PCR assay on genomic DNA amplified the CDR3 region of rearranged TCR beta genes. The amplified TCR beta libraries were sequenced on the Illumina HiSeq System as 87-base-pair reads. The original methods were these. In a later analysis, tens of millions of unique TCR beta chains were counted across the roughly 700 repertoires, and roughly 11 million of these chains were shared by at least two donors. A nearest-neighbor algorithm error-corrected the raw reads and collapsed the reads into unique sequences, merging closely related sequences to remove PCR and sequencing errors. V, D and J gene segments were assigned by aligning CDR3 sequences to IMGT reference sequences. Each retained sequence needed at least a six-nucleotide match to both a V gene segment and a J gene segment. Rearrangements were called productive when the CDR3 lacked stop codons and stayed in frame with V and J; all others were non-productive. CDR3 was defined by IMGT convention, running from the second conserved V-encoded cysteine to the conserved J-encoded phenylalanine. In an earlier analysis of 550 to 650 of the donors, sequences lacking an unambiguous match to a single V gene segment were excluded. An earlier analysis of a few hundred of the donors called V segments functional above 56.7% productive rearrangements and segregating when the between-donor standard deviation exceeded 5%. A statistical classification framework was developed to diagnose cytomegalovirus status using the catalog of TCR beta chain sequences. In a later analysis, TCR nucleotide sequences were compared against IMGT/GENE-DB human TR gene sequences so that V and J genes could be assigned. A later analysis assigned CDR3 sequences and most-parsimonious VDJ recombination scenarios with the TCRdist pipeline. A later analysis defined each TCR beta chain by its CDR3 amino acid sequence plus V-gene family, and excluded reads lacking a unique V-gene family. A later analysis removed several hundred highly shared, low-generation-probability nucleotide sequences to deal with suspected cross-contamination and a sequencing artifact. In a later analysis, a clonal expansion index for each public chain was calculated from normalized within-repertoire ranks of inferred template counts. A later analysis computed generation probabilities with a VDJ recombination model fitted to out-of-frame rearrangements, and checked the results against IGoR. Hypergeometric tests were used in a later analysis to score TCR-TCR, TCR-HLA and TCR-CMV co-occurrence, with a repertoire-size bias correction applied to the TCR pairs. False discovery rates were estimated in a later analysis by permuting HLA or CMV assignments 20 times. In a later analysis, co-occurring TCRs were grouped using DBSCAN, with TCRdist sequence similarity added in when clustering inside HLA-allele-positive subsets. Co-occurrence clustering excluded repertoires with fewer than 30,000 or more than 120,000 public chains, plus five with anomalous nucleotide sharing. The immuneACCESS repertoire file appears here via TCRdb, limited to in-frame rearrangements. These files lack a portion of the clones; in checked studies, under half of the deficit traces to unresolved V genes, and the cause of the others is not known. V and J calls and clone size are given by that table; D and trimming were obtained from the DNA. Counted in this sample were about 140,000 clones; roughly four fifths of them appeared once. The biggest ten clones account for roughly 3.2% of the sample.

The germline V gene supplies CDR1 SGHAT and CDR2 FQNNGV. Including cysteine and phenylalanine, the CDR3 has 16 amino acids. Just CDR3 DNA is preserved here, 48 bases in frame from base 1. V is clipped by 1 base and J by 3 bases, and the sequence between their germline boundaries is 16 bases long. The cohort was made up of approximately 670 healthy bone marrow donors. At the time of sampling, all cohort members were nominally healthy, though unrecorded immune exposures were likely present. The donor was CMV seropositive and belonged to the group of more than 250 seropositive cohort members. A peripheral blood sample was provided by each donor, and peripheral blood mononuclear cells were used for TCR beta sequencing. Genomic DNA extraction from the blood cell samples was performed with the Qiagen DNeasy Blood Extraction Kit.

This TCR came from a man aged 18 to 30 in good health and CMV-seropositive. Sequenced input: PBMCs. The chain was built from TRBV11-2 and TRBJ2-7; TRBD1 might be the D gene, on 6 matching bases. CDR3 loop: CASSLGHRVENYEQYF. Read as DNA, the sequence is TGTGCCAGCAGCTTAGGCCACAGGGTGGAGAACTACGAGCAGTACTTC.